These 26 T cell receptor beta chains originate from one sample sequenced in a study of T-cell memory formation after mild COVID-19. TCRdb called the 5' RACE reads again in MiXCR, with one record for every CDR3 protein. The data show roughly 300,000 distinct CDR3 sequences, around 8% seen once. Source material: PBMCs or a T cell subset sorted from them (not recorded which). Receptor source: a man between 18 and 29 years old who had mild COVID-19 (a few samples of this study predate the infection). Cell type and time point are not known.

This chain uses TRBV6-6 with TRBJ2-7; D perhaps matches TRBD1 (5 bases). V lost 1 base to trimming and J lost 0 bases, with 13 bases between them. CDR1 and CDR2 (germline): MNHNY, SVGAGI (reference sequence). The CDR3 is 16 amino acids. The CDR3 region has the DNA TGTGCCAGCAGTTACTTACAGGCCCAAAGCTCCTACGAGCAGTACGTC. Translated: CASSYLQAQSSYEQYV.

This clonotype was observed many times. For the CDR3, the DNA is TGTGCCAGCAGCTCCCTTGGGACCCAGTACTTC. It codes for CASSSLGTQYF. The chain has TRBV5-6 and TRBJ2-5; D call uncertain. Germline V gene data show CDR1 as SGHDT and CDR2 as YYEEEE. The V and J ends lost 3 bases and 7 bases respectively, with 7 bases between them. The CDR3 loop spans 11 amino acids.

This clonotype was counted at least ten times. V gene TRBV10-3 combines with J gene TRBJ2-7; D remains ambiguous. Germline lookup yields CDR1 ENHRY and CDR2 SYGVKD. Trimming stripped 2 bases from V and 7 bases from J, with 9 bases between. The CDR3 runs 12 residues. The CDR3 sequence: CAISEISEEQYF. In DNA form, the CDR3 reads TGTGCCATCAGTGAGATTTCGGAAGAGCAGTACTTC.

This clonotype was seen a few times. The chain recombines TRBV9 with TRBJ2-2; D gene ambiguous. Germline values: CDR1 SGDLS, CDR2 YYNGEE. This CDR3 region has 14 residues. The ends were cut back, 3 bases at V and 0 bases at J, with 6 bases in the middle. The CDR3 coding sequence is TGTGCCAGCAGCGCCTCCTCGAACACCGGGGAGCTGTTTTTT. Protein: CASSASSNTGELFF.

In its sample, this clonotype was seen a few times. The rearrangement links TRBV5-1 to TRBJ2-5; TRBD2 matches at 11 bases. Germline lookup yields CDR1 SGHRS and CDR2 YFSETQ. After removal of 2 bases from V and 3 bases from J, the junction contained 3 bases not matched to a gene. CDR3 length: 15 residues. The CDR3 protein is CASSFLAGGEETQYF. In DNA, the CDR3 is TGCGCCAGCAGCTTCCTAGCGGGGGGAGAAGAGACCCAGTACTTC. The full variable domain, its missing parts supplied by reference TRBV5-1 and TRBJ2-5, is KAGVTQTPRYLIKTRGQQVTLSCSPISGHRSVSWYQQTPGQGLQFLFEYFSETQRNKGNFPGRFSGRQFSNSRSEMNVSTLELGDSALYLCASSFLAGGEETQYFGPGTRLLVL.

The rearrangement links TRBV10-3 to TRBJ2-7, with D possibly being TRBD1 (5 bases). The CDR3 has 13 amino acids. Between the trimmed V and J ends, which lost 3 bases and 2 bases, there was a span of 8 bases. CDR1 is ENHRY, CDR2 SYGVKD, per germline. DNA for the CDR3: TGTGCCATCAGTGAAGGGGCGACCTACGAGCAGTACGTC. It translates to CAISEGATYEQYV.

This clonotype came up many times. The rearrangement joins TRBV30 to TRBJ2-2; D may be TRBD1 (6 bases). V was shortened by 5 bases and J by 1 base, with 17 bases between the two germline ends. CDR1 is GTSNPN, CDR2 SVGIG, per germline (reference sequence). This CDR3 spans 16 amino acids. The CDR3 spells CAWDLALGGNTGELFF. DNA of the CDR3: TGTGCCTGGGATCTTGCGCTAGGGGGGAACACCGGGGAGCTGTTTTTT.

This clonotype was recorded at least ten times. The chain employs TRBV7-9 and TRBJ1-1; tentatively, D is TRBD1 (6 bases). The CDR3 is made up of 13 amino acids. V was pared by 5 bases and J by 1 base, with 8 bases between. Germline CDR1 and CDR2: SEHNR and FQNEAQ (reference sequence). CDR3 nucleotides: TGTGCCAGCAGCCAGGGGCCGAACACTGAAGCTTTCTTT. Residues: CASSQGPNTEAFF.

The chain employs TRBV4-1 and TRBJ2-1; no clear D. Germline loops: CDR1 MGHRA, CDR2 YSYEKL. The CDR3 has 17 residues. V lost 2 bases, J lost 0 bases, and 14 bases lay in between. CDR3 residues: CASSQHRGLSSYNEQFF. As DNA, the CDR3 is TGCGCCAGCAGCCAACACAGAGGATTGAGCTCCTACAATGAGCAGTTCTTC.

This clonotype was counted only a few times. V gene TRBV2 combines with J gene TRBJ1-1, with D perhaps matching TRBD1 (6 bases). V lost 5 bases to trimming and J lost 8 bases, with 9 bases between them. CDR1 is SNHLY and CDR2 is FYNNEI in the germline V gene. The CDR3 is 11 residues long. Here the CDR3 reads CASSYDREAFF. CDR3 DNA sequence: TGTGCCAGCAGTTACGACAGGGAAGCTTTCTTT.

The CDR3 DNA reads TGCAGTGCAGGACCCGGGACTCCCCAGACCCAGCATTTT. Amino acid sequence: CSAGPGTPQTQHF. The rearrangement links TRBV20-1 to TRBJ1-5, with TRBD1 as a possible D gene (5 bases). The CDR3 length is 13 residues. From germline, CDR1 is DFQATT and CDR2 SNEGSKA (reference sequence). With 6 bases removed from V and 11 bases from J, the gap between germline ends came to 20 bases.

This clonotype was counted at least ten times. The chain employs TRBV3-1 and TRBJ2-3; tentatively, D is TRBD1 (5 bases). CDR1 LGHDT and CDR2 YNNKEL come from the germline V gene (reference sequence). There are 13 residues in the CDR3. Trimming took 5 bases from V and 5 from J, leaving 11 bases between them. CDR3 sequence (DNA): TGTGCCAGCAGCGGCCAGGGTGGAGATACGCAGTATTTT. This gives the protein CASSGQGGDTQYF.

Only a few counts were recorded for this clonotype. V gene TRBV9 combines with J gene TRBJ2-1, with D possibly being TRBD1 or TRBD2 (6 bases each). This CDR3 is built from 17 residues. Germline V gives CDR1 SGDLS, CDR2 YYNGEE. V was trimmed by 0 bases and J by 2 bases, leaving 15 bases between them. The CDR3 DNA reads TGTGCCAGCAGCGTAGGTATTAGGGGGGCCCCCTACAATGAGCAGTTCTTC. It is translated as CASSVGIRGAPYNEQFF.

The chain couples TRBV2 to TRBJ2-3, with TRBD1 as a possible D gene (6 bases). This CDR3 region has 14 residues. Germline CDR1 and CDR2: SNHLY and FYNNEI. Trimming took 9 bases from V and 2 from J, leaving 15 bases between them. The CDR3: CARGGNGFTDTQYF. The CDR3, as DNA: TGTGCCAGAGGGGGAAATGGTTTCACAGATACGCAGTATTTT. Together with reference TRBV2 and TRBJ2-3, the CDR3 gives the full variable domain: EPEVTQTPSHQVTQMGQEVILRCVPISNHLYFYWYRQILGQKVEFLVSFYNNEISEKSEIFDDQFSVERPDGSNFTLKIRSTKLEDSAMYFCARGGNGFTDTQYFGPGTRLTVL.

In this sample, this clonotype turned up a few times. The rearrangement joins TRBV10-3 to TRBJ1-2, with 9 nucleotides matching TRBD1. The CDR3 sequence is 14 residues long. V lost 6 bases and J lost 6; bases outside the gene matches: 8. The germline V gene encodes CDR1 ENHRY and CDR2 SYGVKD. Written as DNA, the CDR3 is TGTGCCATCAGCTCTCAACAGGGGGCAAATGGCTACACCTTC. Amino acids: CAISSQQGANGYTF.

CDR3 in amino acids: CASSYKGAGRDEKLFF. CDR3 coding DNA: TGTGCCAGCAGTTATAAGGGGGCCGGGCGGGATGAAAAACTGTTTTTT. The rearrangement links TRBV6-6 to TRBJ1-4; TRBD1 matches at 7 bases. With 3 bases clipped from V and 6 bases from J, the junction kept 10 bases outside the gene matches. CDR3 length equals 16 residues. Germline values: CDR1 MNHNY, CDR2 SVGAGI (reference sequence).

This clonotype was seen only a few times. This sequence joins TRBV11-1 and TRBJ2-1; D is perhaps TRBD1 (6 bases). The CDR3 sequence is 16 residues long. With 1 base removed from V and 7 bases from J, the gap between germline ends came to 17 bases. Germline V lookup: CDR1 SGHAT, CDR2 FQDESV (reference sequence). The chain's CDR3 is CASSLELGAMGNEQFF. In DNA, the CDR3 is TGTGCCAGCAGCTTAGAACTGGGGGCCATGGGTAATGAGCAGTTCTTC.

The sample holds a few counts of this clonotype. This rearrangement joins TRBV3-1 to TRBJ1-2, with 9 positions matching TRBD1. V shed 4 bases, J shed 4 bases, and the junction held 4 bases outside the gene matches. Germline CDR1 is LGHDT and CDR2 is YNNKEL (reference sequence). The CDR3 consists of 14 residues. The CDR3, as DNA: TGTGCCAGCAGCCGACAGGGGGGCCTCTATGGCTACACCTTC. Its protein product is CASSRQGGLYGYTF.

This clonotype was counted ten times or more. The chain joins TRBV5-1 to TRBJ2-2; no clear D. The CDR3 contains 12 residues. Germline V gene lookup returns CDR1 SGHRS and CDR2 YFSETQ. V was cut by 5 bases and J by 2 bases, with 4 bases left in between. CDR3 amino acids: CASRSNTGELFF. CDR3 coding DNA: TGCGCCAGCAGGAGTAACACCGGGGAGCTGTTTTTT.

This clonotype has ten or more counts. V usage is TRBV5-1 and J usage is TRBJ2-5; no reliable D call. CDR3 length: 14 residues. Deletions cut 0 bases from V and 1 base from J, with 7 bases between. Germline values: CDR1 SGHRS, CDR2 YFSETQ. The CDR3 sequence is CASSLVPGQETQYF. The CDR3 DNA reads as TGCGCCAGCAGCTTGGTACCAGGCCAAGAGACCCAGTACTTC.

The CDR3 here is CASSSPGGPPQFYV. The CDR3 coding sequence is TGTGCCAGCAGCTCACCGGGGGGCCCACCTCAATTCTACGTC. The J gene is TRBJ2-7, the V gene TRBV7-9, with a weak D call TRBD2 (7 bases). Trimming left V 4 bases short and J 13 bases short, with 23 bases between. The CDR3 consists of 14 residues. CDR1 is SEHNR, CDR2 FQNEAQ, per germline (reference sequence).

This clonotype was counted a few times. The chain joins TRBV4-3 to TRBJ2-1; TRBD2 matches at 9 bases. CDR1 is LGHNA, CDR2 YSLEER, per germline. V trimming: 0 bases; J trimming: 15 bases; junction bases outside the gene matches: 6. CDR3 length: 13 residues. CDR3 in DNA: TGCGCCAGCAGCCAAGAGCTAGCGGGGTTTCTGTTCTTC. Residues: CASSQELAGFLFF.

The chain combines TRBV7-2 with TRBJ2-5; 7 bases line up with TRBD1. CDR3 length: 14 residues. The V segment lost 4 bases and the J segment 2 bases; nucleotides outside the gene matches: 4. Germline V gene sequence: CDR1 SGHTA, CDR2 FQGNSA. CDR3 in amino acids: CASSYSGGQETQYF. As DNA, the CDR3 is TGTGCCAGCAGCTATTCAGGGGGACAAGAGACCCAGTACTTC.

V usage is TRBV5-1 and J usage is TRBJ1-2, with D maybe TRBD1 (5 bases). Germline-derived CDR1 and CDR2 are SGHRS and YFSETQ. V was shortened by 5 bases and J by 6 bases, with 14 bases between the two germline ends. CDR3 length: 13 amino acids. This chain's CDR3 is CASSSGISDGYTF. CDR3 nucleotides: TGCGCCAGCAGTTCAGGGATTTCGGATGGCTACACCTTC.

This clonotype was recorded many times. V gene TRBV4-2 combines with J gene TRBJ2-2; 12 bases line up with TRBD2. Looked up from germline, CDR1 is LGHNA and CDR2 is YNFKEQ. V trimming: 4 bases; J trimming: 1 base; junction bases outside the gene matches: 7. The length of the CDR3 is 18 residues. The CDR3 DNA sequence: TGTGCCAGCAGCCTATCTAGCGGGGGGGATATGAACACCGGGGAGCTGTTTTTT. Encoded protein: CASSLSSGGDMNTGELFF.

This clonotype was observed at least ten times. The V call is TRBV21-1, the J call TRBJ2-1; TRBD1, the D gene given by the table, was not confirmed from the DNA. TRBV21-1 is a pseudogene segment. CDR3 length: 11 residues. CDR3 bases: TGTGCCAGCATCCAAATCAGGGTTGTGAACTTC. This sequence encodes CASIQIRVVNF.